The rows below give T cell receptor beta chains drawn from one sample of a study of T cell clones after liver transplantation. Libraries were prepared by immunoSEQ multiplex PCR; TCRdb keeps only in-frame clonotypes and omits some of them. This table holds over 90,000 clones, 80% to 90% found once. The sequenced sample was CD4+ T cells from blood, obtained approximately 45 months after liver transplant. All receptors come from a human patient who received a liver transplant. The graft donor may account for some of the T cells. Both conserved end residues are part of each CDR3. The D gene is left open where the match is weak. The size field is filled for only some rows; it gives once, few, many or a size class.

clone size: .; J gene: TRBJ1-5; V gene: TRBV9; D gene: .; CDR3 DNA: TGTGCCAGCAGCCCCCATAGTGGTAGCAATCAGCCCCAGCATTTT; CDR3 protein: CASSPHSGSNQPQHF
clone size: .; J gene: TRBJ1-3; V gene: TRBV5-4; D gene: .; CDR3 DNA: TGTGCCAGCAGCTTGGACAGGGCAGGAAACACCATATATTTT; CDR3 protein: CASSLDRAGNTIYF
clone size: few; J gene: TRBJ2-1; V gene: TRBV5-6; D gene: .; CDR3 DNA: TGTGCCAGCAGCTATAGGACCAGTTCTATATACAATGAGCAGTTCTTC; CDR3 protein: CASSYRTSSIYNEQFF
clone size: .; J gene: TRBJ2-5; V gene: TRBV6-5; D gene: .; CDR3 DNA: TGTGCCAGCAGCCCCCGCGGGGCAGACCAAGAGACCCAGTACTTC; CDR3 protein: CASSPRGADQETQYF
clone size: .; J gene: TRBJ1-5; V gene: TRBV19; D gene: .; CDR3 DNA: TGTGCCAGTAGTATTTCGGGGAGTGGCAGGAATCAGCCCCAGCATTTT; CDR3 protein: CASSISGSGRNQPQHF
clone size: .; J gene: TRBJ2-2; V gene: TRBV28; D gene: .; CDR3 DNA: TGTGCCAGCCGAAAATCCCACGCGCGGGAAACCGGGGAGCTGTTTTTT; CDR3 protein: CASRKSHARETGELFF
clone size: few; J gene: TRBJ1-2; V gene: TRBV5-6; D gene: .; CDR3 DNA: TGTGCCAGCAGCTTGACAGTCTCTTCGGGTGGCTACACCTTC; CDR3 protein: CASSLTVSSGGYTF
clone size: .; J gene: TRBJ2-2; V gene: TRBV7-6; D gene: .; CDR3 DNA: TGTGCCAGCAGTCCCGCGGCCGCCGGGGAGCTGTTTTTT; CDR3 protein: CASSPAAAGELFF
clone size: .; J gene: TRBJ2-1; V gene: TRBV4-1; D gene: TRBD2; CDR3 DNA: TGCGCCAGCAGCCAAGCTCGCGGGGGTGGGAACAAGGAGCAGTTCTTC; CDR3 protein: CASSQARGGGNKEQFF
clone size: .; J gene: TRBJ1-1; V gene: TRBV7-9; D gene: .; CDR3 DNA: TGTGCCAGCAGCTTAGGGGGCACGGACACTGAAGCTTTCTTT; CDR3 protein: CASSLGGTDTEAFF
clone size: .; J gene: TRBJ2-5; V gene: TRBV7-6; D gene: TRBD1; CDR3 DNA: TGTGCCAGCAGTCGGACAGGGGAAAAAGAGACCCAGTACTTC; CDR3 protein: CASSRTGEKETQYF
clone size: .; J gene: TRBJ1-1; V gene: TRBV6-1; D gene: .; CDR3 DNA: TGTGCCAGCAGTGAAGCGCTATTATACACTGAAGCTTTCTTT; CDR3 protein: CASSEALLYTEAFF